This is a list of T cell receptor beta chains from one sample in a study of blood T cell repertoires in COVID-19. Data came from immunoSEQ multiplex PCR; TCRdb stores just in-frame clones and leaves some out. The sample lists about 130,000 clones; around 83% were seen once. The sequenced sample was peripheral blood. The source of these receptors is a woman of 80 years or more with acute or convalescent COVID-19. Each CDR3 is given with its conserved first and last residue. A D gene is named only where the DNA matches it firmly. Only some rows state a clone size, as once, few, many or a class for expanded clones.

CDR3aa | CDR3nt | abundance | d_gene | j_gene | v_gene
CASGTGQGDTGELFF | TGTGCTAGTGGTACGGGACAGGGTGACACCGGGGAGCTGTTTTTT | - | TRBD1 | TRBJ2-2 | TRBV12-5
CASRDGGISYEQYF | TGTGCCAGCCGGGACGGGGGAATCTCCTACGAGCAGTACTTC | - | - | TRBJ2-7 | TRBV13
CASSHPPGRGGYTF | TGTGCCAGCAGCCACCCCCCAGGGCGTGGTGGCTACACCTTC | - | - | TRBJ1-2 | TRBV7-2
CASSVGTMSGSPLHF | TGTGCCAGCAGCGTAGGGACGATGAGCGGCTCACCCCTCCACTTT | - | - | TRBJ1-6 | TRBV9
CASSYSGRGRQETQYF | TGTGCCAGCAGTTACTCAGGCAGGGGGCGCCAAGAGACCCAGTACTTC | once | TRBD1 | TRBJ2-5 | TRBV6-5
CASSPPGGVEQYF | TGTGCCAGCAGCCCCCCCGGAGGGGTCGAGCAGTACTTC | - | - | TRBJ2-7 | TRBV9
CASSTRTGLTF | TGTGCCAGCAGCACTCGGACAGGGTTAACCTTC | - | TRBD1 | TRBJ1-2 | TRBV9
CASSYSAGQPQHF | TGTGCCAGCAGTTACTCGGCGGGTCAGCCCCAGCATTTT | - | - | TRBJ1-5 | TRBV6-5
CASSLWGQGTGEQYF | TGTGCCAGCAGCTTATGGGGACAGGGGACGGGGGAGCAGTACTTC | - | TRBD1 | TRBJ2-7 | TRBV7-2
CASSRQPKISRSGGQSTDTQYF | TGCGCCAGCAGCCGTCAGCCCAAAATATCCAGATCCGGGGGGCAGAGCACAGATACGCAGTATTTT | - | - | TRBJ2-3 | TRBV5-1
CASSPGTGAGIAQPQHF | TGTGCCAGCAGCCCCGGGACAGGAGCCGGAATCGCTCAGCCCCAGCATTTT | - | TRBD1 | TRBJ1-5 | TRBV7-9
CASSLLYGYTF | TGTGCCAGCAGCCTCCTATATGGCTACACCTTC | - | - | TRBJ1-2 | TRBV5-5
CASSHRGRELNTEAFF | TGTGCCAGCAGCCACAGGGGTCGTGAGCTGAACACTGAAGCTTTCTTT | - | - | TRBJ1-1 | TRBV3-1/TRBV3-2
CSAFQFYEQYF | TGCAGTGCGTTCCAGTTCTACGAGCAGTACTTC | - | - | TRBJ2-7 | TRBV20-1
CASSRDRNSPLHF | TGTGCCAGCAGTCGGGACAGGAATTCACCCCTCCACTTT | - | TRBD1 | TRBJ1-6 | TRBV12-3/TRBV12-4
CAAARGGTGQGEQYF | TGTGCCGCCGCCCGCGGCGGGACAGGGCAAGGCGAGCAGTACTTC | - | TRBD1 | TRBJ2-7 | TRBV10-3
CASSPQGTGELFF | TGTGCCAGCAGTCCCCAGGGCACCGGGGAGCTGTTTTTT | - | - | TRBJ2-2 | TRBV11-2
CASSPGTMNTEAFF | TGTGCCAGCTCACCAGGGACAATGAACACTGAAGCTTTCTTT | once | - | TRBJ1-1 | TRBV18
CASSPGTGVGEQYF | TGTGCCAGCAGTCCGGGGACAGGGGTCGGGGAGCAGTACTTC | - | TRBD1 | TRBJ2-7 | TRBV6-5
CSVLMDSRGEAFF | TGCAGCGTTCTGATGGACTCCCGGGGTGAAGCTTTCTTT | - | - | TRBJ1-1 | TRBV29-1
CASSVGGSTDTQYF | TGTGCCAGCAGCGTGGGGGGGAGCACAGATACGCAGTATTTT | - | TRBD2 | TRBJ2-3 | TRBV9
CASRPKRGSSYEQYF | TGTGCCAGCAGACCGAAAAGGGGGTCCTCCTACGAGCAGTACTTC | - | - | TRBJ2-7 | TRBV6-5
CASSIGPGQGNLGNTIYF | TGTGCCAGTAGTATAGGACCGGGACAGGGTAACCTCGGAAACACCATATATTTT | - | TRBD1 | TRBJ1-3 | TRBV19
CASRQTAFRDSHSIGGYEQYF | TGTGCCAGTAGACAGACCGCATTCCGGGACAGTCACTCGATTGGGGGGTACGAGCAGTACTTC | few | - | TRBJ2-7 | TRBV19
CASSIIKGGFGYTF | TGTGCCAGTAGTATCATTAAAGGGGGCTTTGGCTACACCTTC | - | TRBD1 | TRBJ1-2 | TRBV19
CASSQDMETQYF | TGTGCCAGCAGCCAAGATATGGAGACCCAGTACTTC | - | - | TRBJ2-5 | TRBV14
CASSPSTGGSYEQYF | TGTGCCAGCAGTCCGAGTACAGGGGGATCCTACGAGCAGTACTTC | - | TRBD1 | TRBJ2-7 | TRBV28
CASRSTLNTEAFF | TGTGCCAGCAGGTCGACTCTGAACACTGAAGCTTTCTTT | few | - | TRBJ1-1 | TRBV12-3/TRBV12-4
CASSRTSGGLAGTQYF | TGTGCCAGCAGTCGGACTAGCGGGGGCTTAGCAGGTACGCAGTATTTT | - | TRBD2 | TRBJ2-3 | TRBV3-1/TRBV3-2
CASSIAPGVQFF | TGTGCCAGTAGTATAGCCCCGGGAGTACAGTTCTTC | - | - | TRBJ2-1 | TRBV19
CAWSPVPSGNTIYF | TGTGCCTGGAGTCCCGTCCCTTCTGGAAACACCATATATTTT | once | - | TRBJ1-3 | TRBV30
CASSFPPGQGADYNEQFF | TGTGCCAGCAGCTTCCCCCCGGGACAGGGGGCCGACTACAATGAGCAGTTCTTC | - | TRBD1 | TRBJ2-1 | TRBV5-4
CSAKALTEAFF | TGCAGTGCTAAAGCCCTGACTGAAGCTTTCTTT | once | - | TRBJ1-1 | TRBV20-1
CASRRTEAFF | TGTGCCAGCAGACGGACTGAAGCTTTCTTT | - | - | TRBJ1-1 | TRBV2
CASSPGLGSGNTIYF | TGTGCCAGCAGTCCCGGACTGGGGTCTGGAAACACCATATATTTT | once | - | TRBJ1-3 | TRBV11-3
CASSPRPWPQHF | TGTGCCAGCAGTCCTCGTCCCTGGCCCCAGCATTTT | - | - | TRBJ1-5 | TRBV28
CASSPSAGSGANVLTF | TGTGCCAGCAGCCCTTCCGCAGGCTCTGGGGCCAACGTCCTGACTTTC | - | - | TRBJ2-6 | TRBV7-3
CASSLQGYGYTF | TGTGCCAGCAGTCTACAGGGCTATGGCTACACCTTC | - | - | TRBJ1-2 | TRBV12-3/TRBV12-4
CASSLPPGTEAFF | TGCGCCAGCAGCCTCCCACCAGGCACTGAAGCTTTCTTT | - | - | TRBJ1-1 | TRBV5-1
CASSYSNRDRGDEQFF | TGTGCCAGCAGTTACTCGAACCGGGACCGCGGGGATGAGCAGTTCTTC | - | - | TRBJ2-1 | TRBV6-5
CATSETPAPAISYEQYF | TGTGCCACCAGTGAGACTCCAGCACCCGCGATATCCTACGAGCAGTACTTC | - | - | TRBJ2-7 | TRBV24-1
CAWSVGQGAKRYGYTF | TGTGCCTGGAGTGTGGGACAGGGGGCGAAACGCTATGGCTACACCTTC | - | TRBD1 | TRBJ1-2 | TRBV30